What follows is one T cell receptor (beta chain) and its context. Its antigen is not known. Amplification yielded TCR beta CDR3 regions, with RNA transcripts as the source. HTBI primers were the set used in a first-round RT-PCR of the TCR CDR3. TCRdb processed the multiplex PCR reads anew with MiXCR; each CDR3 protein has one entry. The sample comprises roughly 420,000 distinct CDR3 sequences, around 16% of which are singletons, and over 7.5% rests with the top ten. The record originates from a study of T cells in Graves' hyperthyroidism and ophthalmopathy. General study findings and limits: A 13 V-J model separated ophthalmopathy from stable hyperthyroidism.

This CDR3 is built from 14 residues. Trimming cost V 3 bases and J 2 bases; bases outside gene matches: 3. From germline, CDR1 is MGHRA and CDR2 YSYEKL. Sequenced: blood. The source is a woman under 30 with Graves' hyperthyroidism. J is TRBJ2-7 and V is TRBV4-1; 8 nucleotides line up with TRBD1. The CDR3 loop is CASSHPGQAYEQYF. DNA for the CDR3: TGCGCCAGCAGCCATCCGGGACAGGCCTACGAGCAGTACTTC.